Below, 15 T cell receptor beta chains from the same sample are listed, as sequenced in a study of blood T cell repertoires in COVID-19. Data came from immunoSEQ multiplex PCR; TCRdb stores just in-frame clones and leaves some out. The sample contains about 99,000 clones, 87% of which appear only once. The material sequenced was peripheral blood. The receptor source for this set is a human donor in a cohort sampled during active COVID-19.

The chain has TRBV5-8 and TRBJ2-3; D ambiguous. Germline values: CDR1 SGHTS, CDR2 YDEGEE. CDR3 size: 15 residues. With 0 bases removed from V and 7 bases from J, the gap between germline ends came to 15 bases. The CDR3 DNA follows: TGTGCCAGCAGCTTGGACTCGCTCGCAGGATATACGCAGTATTTT. Amino acids: CASSLDSLAGYTQYF.

The chain is built from TRBV6-2 or TRBV6-3 and TRBJ2-5; no clear D. This CDR3 is built from 14 residues. CDR1 and CDR2 from the germline V gene are MNHEY and SVGEGT. The germline V and J ends were trimmed by 6 bases and 1 base, with 12 bases remaining between them. CDR3 region: CASSPLLLQETQYF. CDR3 sequence (DNA): TGTGCCAGCAGCCCCCTTCTCCTCCAAGAGACCCAGTACTTC.

This clone has just one count. The chain has TRBV6-4 and TRBJ2-1, with 11 bases that match TRBD2. J lost 7 bases, V lost 1 base, and 6 bases had no gene match. The CDR3 totals 16 residues. Germline V gives CDR1 MRHNA, CDR2 SNTAGT. CDR3 coding DNA: TGTGCCAGCAGTGACTTAGCGGGAGGGCCCAGGAATGAGCAGTTCTTC. It encodes CASSDLAGGPRNEQFF.

The gene calls are TRBV7-9 and TRBJ2-5; 9 positions agree with TRBD2. Germline V lookup: CDR1 SEHNR, CDR2 FQNEAQ (reference sequence). Trimming took 5 bases from V and 1 from J; bases not matched to a gene: 2. The CDR3 has 14 amino acids. This CDR3 reads CASSQTSGQETQYF. The CDR3 nucleotides read TGTGCCAGCAGCCAGACTAGCGGCCAAGAGACCCAGTACTTC.

The CDR3 DNA reads TGTGCCAGCAGCCCCCCGGGACTAGGAGAGGGCTACACCTTC. It is translated as CASSPPGLGEGYTF. This chain uses TRBV13 with TRBJ1-2; D possibly corresponds to TRBD1 (5 bases). CDR3 size: 14 residues. Per germline, CDR1 PRHDT and CDR2 FYEKMQ (reference sequence). V lost 5 bases to trimming and J lost 8 bases, with 18 bases between them.

The CDR3 DNA reads TGTGCCAGCAGCTCTTCCGGCAGGGTGGGTGATACGCAGTATTTT. This sequence encodes CASSSSGRVGDTQYF. The chain links TRBV7-6 to TRBJ2-3; a possible D gene is TRBD1 (5 bases). V lost 4 bases, J lost 6 bases, and 17 bases lay in between. The CDR3 totals 15 residues. Germline CDR1 SGHVS, CDR2 FNYEAQ.

The chain carries TRBV6-4 and TRBJ2-3; 11 bases fit TRBD2. The CDR3 is made up of 17 amino acids. Germline loops: CDR1 MRHNA, CDR2 SNTAGT. After removal of 6 bases from V and 2 bases from J, the junction contained 10 bases not matched to a gene. CDR3 sequence: CASRLTSSGGNTDTQYF. The CDR3 nucleotides are TGTGCCAGCAGACTCACTTCTAGCGGGGGGAACACAGATACGCAGTATTTT.

The genes are TRBV13 and TRBJ2-7, with TRBD2 identical over 8 bases. J lost 4 bases, V lost 5 bases, and 13 bases had no gene match. The CDR3 contains 16 residues. The germline V gene has CDR1 PRHDT and CDR2 FYEKMQ (reference sequence). This CDR3 reads CASSPRFSGASYEQYF. CDR3 DNA: TGTGCCAGCAGCCCTCGGTTTAGCGGGGCAAGTTACGAGCAGTACTTC.

The rearrangement links TRBV27 to TRBJ2-3, with 12 bases aligning to TRBD2. The trim removed 3 bases at V and 2 bases at J, leaving 6 bases unmatched. This CDR3 region has 17 residues. Germline assignment: CDR1 MNHEY and CDR2 SMNVEV (reference sequence). The CDR3 here is CASSFILAGGPTDTQYF. The CDR3, as DNA: TGTGCCAGCAGTTTCATCCTAGCGGGAGGGCCCACAGATACGCAGTATTTT.

The V call is TRBV11-3, the J call TRBJ2-1; TRBD1 might be the D (5 bases). Per germline, CDR1 SGHNT and CDR2 YENEEA. This CDR3 is built from 14 residues. Between the trimmed V and J ends, which lost 6 bases and 0 bases, there was a span of 9 bases. CDR3: CASSTGDSYNEQFF. In DNA form, the CDR3 reads TGTGCCAGCAGTACAGGCGACTCCTACAATGAGCAGTTCTTC.

This clone appeared a few times. V is TRBV14 and J is TRBJ2-1; perhaps TRBD2 as D (5 bases). The CDR3 has 14 amino acids. Between the trimmed V and J ends, which lost 0 bases and 9 bases, there was a span of 12 bases. Germline CDR1 and CDR2: SGHDN and FVKESK. CDR3 coding DNA: TGTGCCAGCAGCCAAGATCGACGGGATTTTGAGCAGTTCTTC. Translating it yields CASSQDRRDFEQFF.

The rearrangement joins TRBV5-1 to TRBJ2-7; D unresolved. The germline CDR1 and CDR2 sequences are SGHRS and YFSETQ. V lost 2 bases to trimming and J lost 4 bases, with 19 bases between them. CDR3 length equals 16 residues. This CDR3 reads CASSLGSTKIGYEQYF. DNA for the CDR3: TGCGCCAGCAGCTTAGGATCGACGAAGATCGGGTACGAGCAGTACTTC.

The chain carries TRBV15 and TRBJ2-1; D is possibly TRBD2 (7 bases). The CDR3 covers 14 residues. The germline CDR1 and CDR2 sequences are LNHNV and YYDKDF (reference sequence). Trimming left V 5 bases short and J 6 bases short, with 14 bases between. This CDR3 is CATSGGAGGNEQFF. The CDR3 nucleotides read TGTGCCACCAGCGGGGGGGCTGGTGGCAATGAGCAGTTCTTC.

The chain uses TRBV27 and TRBJ1-2, with no clear D. Germline CDR1 reads MNHEY; CDR2 reads SMNVEV (reference sequence). Trimming took off 0 bases at V and 5 bases at J, with 16 bases between the two ends. The CDR3 is 16 residues long. The CDR3 bases are TGTGCCAGCAGTTTATCTCTCGGGGATCTATCTTATGGCTACACCTTC. Residues: CASSLSLGDLSYGYTF.

J is TRBJ2-5 and V is TRBV27; TRBD1 matches 7 bases. The germline gives CDR1 MNHEY, CDR2 SMNVEV (reference sequence). The CDR3 spans 13 residues. After removal of 5 bases from V and 4 bases from J, the junction contained 4 bases not matched to a gene. The CDR3 sequence is CASSRQGGETQYF. The CDR3 coding sequence is TGTGCCAGCAGTCGACAGGGTGGAGAGACCCAGTACTTC.